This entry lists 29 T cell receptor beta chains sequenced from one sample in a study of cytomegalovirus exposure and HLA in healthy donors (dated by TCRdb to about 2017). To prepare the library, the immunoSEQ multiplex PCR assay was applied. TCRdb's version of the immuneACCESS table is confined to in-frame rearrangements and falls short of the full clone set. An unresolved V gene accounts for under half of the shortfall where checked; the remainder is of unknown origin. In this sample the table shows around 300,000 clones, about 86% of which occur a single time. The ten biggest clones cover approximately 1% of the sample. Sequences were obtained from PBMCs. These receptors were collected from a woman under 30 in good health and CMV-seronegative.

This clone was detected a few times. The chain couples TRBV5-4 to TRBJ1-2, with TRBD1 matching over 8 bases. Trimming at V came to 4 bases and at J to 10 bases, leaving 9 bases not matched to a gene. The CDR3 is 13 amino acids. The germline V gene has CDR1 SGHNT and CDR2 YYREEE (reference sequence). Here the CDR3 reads CASSRGQGQDYTF. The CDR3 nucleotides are TGTGCCAGCAGCCGAGGACAGGGCCAAGACTACACCTTC. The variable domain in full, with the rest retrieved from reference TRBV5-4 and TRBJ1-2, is ETGVTQSPTHLIKTRGQQVTLRCSSQSGHNTVSWYQQALGQGPQFIFQYYREEENGRGNFPPRFSGLQFPNYSSELNVNALELDDSALYLCASSRGQGQDYTFGSGTRLTVV.

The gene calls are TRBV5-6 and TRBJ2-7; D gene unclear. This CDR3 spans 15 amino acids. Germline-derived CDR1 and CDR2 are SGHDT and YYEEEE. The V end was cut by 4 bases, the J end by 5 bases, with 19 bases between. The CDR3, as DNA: TGTGCCAGCAGCCCCAACCCTCTAGTTATCAACGAGCAGTACTTC. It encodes CASSPNPLVINEQYF.

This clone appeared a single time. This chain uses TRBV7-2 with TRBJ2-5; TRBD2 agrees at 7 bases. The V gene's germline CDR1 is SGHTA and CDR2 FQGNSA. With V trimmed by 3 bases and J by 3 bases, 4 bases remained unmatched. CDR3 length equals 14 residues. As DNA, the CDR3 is TGTGCCAGCAGCTTCCAGGGAGGGGAAGAGACCCAGTACTTC. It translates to CASSFQGGEETQYF.

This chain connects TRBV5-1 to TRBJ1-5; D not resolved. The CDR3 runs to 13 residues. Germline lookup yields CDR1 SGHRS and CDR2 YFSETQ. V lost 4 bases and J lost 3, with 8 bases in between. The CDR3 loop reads CASSVGANQPQHF. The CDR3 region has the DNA TGCGCCAGCAGCGTCGGAGCCAATCAGCCCCAGCATTTT. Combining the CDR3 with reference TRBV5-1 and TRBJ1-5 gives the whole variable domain KAGVTQTPRYLIKTRGQQVTLSCSPISGHRSVSWYQQTPGQGLQFLFEYFSETQRNKGNFPGRFSGRQFSNSRSEMNVSTLELGDSALYLCASSVGANQPQHFGDGTRLSIL.

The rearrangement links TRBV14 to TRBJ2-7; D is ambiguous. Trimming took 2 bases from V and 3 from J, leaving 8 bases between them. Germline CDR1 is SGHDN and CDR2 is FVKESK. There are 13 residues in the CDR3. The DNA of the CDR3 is TGTGCCAGCAGCCAAACAGACGGCTACGAGCAGTACTTC. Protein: CASSQTDGYEQYF. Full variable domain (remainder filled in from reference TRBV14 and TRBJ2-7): EAGVTQFPSHSVIEKGQTVTLRCDPISGHDNLYWYRRVMGKEIKFLLHFVKESKQDESGMPNNRFLAERTGGTYSTLKVQPAELEDSGVYFCASSQTDGYEQYFGPGTRLTVT.

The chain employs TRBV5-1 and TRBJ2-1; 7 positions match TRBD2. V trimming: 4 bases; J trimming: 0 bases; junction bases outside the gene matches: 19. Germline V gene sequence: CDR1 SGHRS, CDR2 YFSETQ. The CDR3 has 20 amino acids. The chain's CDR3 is CASSQVRRSLAQNSYNEQFF. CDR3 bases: TGCGCCAGCAGCCAGGTTCGTCGATCACTAGCGCAAAACTCCTACAATGAGCAGTTCTTC.

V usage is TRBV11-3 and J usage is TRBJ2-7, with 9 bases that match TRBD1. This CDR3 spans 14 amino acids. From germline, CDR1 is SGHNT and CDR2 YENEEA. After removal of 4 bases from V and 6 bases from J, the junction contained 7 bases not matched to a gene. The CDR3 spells CASSSRDRVSEQYF. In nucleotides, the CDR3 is TGTGCCAGCAGCTCCCGGGACAGGGTCTCCGAGCAGTACTTC.

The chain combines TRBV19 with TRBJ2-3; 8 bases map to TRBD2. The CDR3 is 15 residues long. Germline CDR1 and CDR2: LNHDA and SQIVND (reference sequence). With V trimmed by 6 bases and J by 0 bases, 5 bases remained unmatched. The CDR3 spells CASSVGGGSTDTQYF. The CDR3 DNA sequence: TGTGCCAGTAGCGTAGGCGGGGGGAGCACAGATACGCAGTATTTT.

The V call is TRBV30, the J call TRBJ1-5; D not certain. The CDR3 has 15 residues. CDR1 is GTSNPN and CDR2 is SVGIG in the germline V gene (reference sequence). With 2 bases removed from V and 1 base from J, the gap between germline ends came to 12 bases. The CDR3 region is CAWSRGVRSNQPQHF. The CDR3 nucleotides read TGTGCCTGGAGTCGCGGGGTTCGGAGCAATCAGCCCCAGCATTTT.

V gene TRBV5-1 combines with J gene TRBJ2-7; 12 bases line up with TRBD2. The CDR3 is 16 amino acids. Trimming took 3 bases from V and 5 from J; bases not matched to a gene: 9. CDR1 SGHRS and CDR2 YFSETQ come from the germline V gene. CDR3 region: CASSSFLAGGRNEQYF. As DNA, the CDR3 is TGCGCCAGCAGCTCGTTCCTAGCGGGGGGGCGAAACGAGCAGTACTTC.

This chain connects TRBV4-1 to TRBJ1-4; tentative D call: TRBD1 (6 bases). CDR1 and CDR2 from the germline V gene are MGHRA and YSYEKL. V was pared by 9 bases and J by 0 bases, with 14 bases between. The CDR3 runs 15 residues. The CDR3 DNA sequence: TGCGCCAGTCGCGGGGGGCGCGCAACTAATGAAAAACTGTTTTTT. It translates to CASRGGRATNEKLFF.

CDR3 protein: CASSLDAGTSRHNEQFF. The DNA of the CDR3 is TGTGCCAGCAGCTTGGATGCCGGGACTAGCAGACACAATGAGCAGTTCTTC. The chain links TRBV5-6 to TRBJ2-1, with TRBD2 matching over 9 bases. The CDR3 is 17 residues long. V was clipped by 0 bases and J by 5 bases; unmatched bases: 9. Germline CDR1 reads SGHDT; CDR2 reads YYEEEE.

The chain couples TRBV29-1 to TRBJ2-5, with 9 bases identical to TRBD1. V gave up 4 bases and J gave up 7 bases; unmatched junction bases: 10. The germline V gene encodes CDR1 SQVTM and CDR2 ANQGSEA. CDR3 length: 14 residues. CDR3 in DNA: TGCAGCGTTGGCCAGACAGGGGGTAGTATGACCCAGTACTTC. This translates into CSVGQTGGSMTQYF.

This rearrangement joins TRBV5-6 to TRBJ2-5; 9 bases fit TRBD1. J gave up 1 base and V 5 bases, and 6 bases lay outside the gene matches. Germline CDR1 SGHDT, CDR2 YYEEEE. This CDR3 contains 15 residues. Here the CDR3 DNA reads TGTGCCAGCAGTTTAGTGGACAGGGGCCAAGAGACCCAGTACTTC. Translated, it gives CASSLVDRGQETQYF.

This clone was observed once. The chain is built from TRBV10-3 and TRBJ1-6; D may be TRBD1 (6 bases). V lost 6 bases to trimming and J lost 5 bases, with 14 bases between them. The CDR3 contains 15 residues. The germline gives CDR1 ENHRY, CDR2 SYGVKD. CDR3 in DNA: TGTGCCATCAGGGGCGGACAGACCAATAATTCACCCCTCCACTTT. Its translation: CAIRGGQTNNSPLHF.

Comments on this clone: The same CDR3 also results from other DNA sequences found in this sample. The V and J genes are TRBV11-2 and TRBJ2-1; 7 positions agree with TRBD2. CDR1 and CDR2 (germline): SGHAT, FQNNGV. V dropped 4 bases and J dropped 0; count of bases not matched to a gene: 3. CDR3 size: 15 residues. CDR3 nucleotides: TGTGCCAGCAGCTCTGGCGGGAGCTCCTACAATGAGCAGTTCTTC. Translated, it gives CASSSGGSSYNEQFF. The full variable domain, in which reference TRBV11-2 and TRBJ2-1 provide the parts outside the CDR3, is EAGVAQSPRYKIIEKRQSVAFWCNPISGHATLYWYQQILGQGPKLLIQFQNNGVVDDSQLPKDRFSAERLKGVDSTLKIQPAKLEDSAVYLCASSSGGSSYNEQFFGPGTRLTVL.

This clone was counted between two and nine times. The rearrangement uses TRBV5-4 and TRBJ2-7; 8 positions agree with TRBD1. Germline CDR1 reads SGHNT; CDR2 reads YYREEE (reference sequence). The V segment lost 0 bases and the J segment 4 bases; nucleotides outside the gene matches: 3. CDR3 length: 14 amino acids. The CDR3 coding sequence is TGTGCCAGCAGCTTGGGGACAGGGTTTTACGAGCAGTACTTC. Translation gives CASSLGTGFYEQYF.

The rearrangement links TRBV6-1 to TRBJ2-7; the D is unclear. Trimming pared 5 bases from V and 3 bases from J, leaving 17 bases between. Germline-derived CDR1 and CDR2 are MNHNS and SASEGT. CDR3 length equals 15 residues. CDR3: CASSPDWPESYEQYF. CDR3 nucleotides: TGTGCCAGCAGTCCCGACTGGCCCGAGAGCTACGAGCAGTACTTC.

The CDR3 DNA sequence: TGTGCCAGCAGCTTGGACCAGGGGGCCTGGCAGTTCTTC. It is translated as CASSLDQGAWQFF. The chain joins TRBV7-3 to TRBJ2-1; 8 nucleotides align to TRBD1. Losses at the gene ends were 3 bases for V and 12 bases for J; bases not matched to a gene: 7. CDR3 length: 13 amino acids. Germline V CDR1 and CDR2: SGHTA, FQGTGA.

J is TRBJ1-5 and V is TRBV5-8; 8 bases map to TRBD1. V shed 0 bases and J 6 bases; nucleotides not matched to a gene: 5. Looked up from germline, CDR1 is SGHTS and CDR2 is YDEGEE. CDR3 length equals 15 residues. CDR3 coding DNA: TGTGCCAGCAGCTTGGCGGACAGGGTCAGTCAGCCCCAGCATTTT. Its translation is CASSLADRVSQPQHF.

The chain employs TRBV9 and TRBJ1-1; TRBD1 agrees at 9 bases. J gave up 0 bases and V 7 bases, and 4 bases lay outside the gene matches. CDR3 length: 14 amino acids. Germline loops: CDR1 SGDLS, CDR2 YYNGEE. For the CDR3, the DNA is TGTGCCAGCGGAAGACAGGGGGTGAACACTGAAGCTTTCTTT. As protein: CASGRQGVNTEAFF.

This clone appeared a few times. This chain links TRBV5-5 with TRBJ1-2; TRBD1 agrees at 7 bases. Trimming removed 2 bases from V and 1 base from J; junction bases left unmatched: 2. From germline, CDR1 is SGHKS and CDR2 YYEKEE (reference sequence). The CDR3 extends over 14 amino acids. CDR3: CASSFGTVNYGYTF. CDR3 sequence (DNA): TGTGCCAGCAGCTTCGGGACAGTTAACTATGGCTACACCTTC.

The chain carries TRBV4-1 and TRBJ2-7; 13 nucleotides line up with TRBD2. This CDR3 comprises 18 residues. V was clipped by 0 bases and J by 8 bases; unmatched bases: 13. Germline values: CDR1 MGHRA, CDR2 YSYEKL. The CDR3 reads CASSQDRGTSGIPTKQYF. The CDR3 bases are TGCGCCAGCAGCCAAGACAGGGGGACTAGCGGGATACCTACGAAGCAGTACTTC.

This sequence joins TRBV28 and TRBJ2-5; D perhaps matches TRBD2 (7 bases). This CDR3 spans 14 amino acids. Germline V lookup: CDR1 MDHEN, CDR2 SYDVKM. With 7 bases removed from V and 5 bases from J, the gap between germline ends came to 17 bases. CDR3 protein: CASTQRGAGETQYF. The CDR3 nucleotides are TGTGCCAGCACCCAACGGGGGGCGGGGGAGACCCAGTACTTC.

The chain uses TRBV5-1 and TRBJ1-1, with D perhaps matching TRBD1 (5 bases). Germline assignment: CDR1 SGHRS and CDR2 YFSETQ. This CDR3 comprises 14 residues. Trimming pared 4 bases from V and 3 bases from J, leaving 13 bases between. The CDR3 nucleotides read TGCGCCAGCAGCCCGGAGGGGTTGGACACTGAAGCTTTCTTT. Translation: CASSPEGLDTEAFF.

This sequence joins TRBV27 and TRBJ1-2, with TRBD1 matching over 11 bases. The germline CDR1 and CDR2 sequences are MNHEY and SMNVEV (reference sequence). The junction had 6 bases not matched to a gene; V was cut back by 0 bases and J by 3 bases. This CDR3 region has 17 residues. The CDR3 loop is CASSLSSGTGGYYGYTF. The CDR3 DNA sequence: TGTGCCAGCAGTTTATCGTCCGGGACAGGGGGTTACTATGGCTACACCTTC.

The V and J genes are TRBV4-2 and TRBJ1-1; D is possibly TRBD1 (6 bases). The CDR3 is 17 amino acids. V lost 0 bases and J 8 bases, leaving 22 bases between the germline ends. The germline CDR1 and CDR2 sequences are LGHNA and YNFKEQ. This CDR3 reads CASSQDLGGEGGPEAFF. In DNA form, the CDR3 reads TGTGCCAGCAGCCAAGATTTGGGTGGGGAGGGGGGCCCCGAAGCTTTCTTT.

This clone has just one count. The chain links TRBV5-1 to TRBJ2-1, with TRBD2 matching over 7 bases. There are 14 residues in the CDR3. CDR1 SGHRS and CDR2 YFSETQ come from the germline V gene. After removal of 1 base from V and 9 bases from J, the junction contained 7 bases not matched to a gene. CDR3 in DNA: TGCGCCAGCAGCTTGAGGGCGGGGGACTTTGAGCAGTTCTTC. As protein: CASSLRAGDFEQFF.

The CDR3 DNA is TGTGCCAGCAGCCCACGGGAGCGGGAACACACCGGGGAGCTGTTTTTT. The encoded protein is CASSPREREHTGELFF. This chain uses TRBV9 with TRBJ2-2; TRBD2 matches 7 bases. J lost 3 bases, V lost 4 bases, and 9 bases had no gene match. Germline V CDR1 and CDR2: SGDLS, YYNGEE. CDR3 size: 16 residues. Variable domain in full (rest from reference TRBV9 and TRBJ2-2): DSGVTQTPKHLITATGQRVTLRCSPRSGDLSVYWYQQSLDQGLQFLIQYYNGEERAKGNILERFSAQQFPDLHSELNLSSLELGDSALYFCASSPREREHTGELFFGEGSRLTVL.